This T cell receptor (beta chain) was recorded in a study of shared clonotypes between healthy human individuals. Overall study findings and caveats: What rarefaction showed was incomplete sorted-subset sequencing despite large depth. Clonotypes shared by all four sorted-subset donors had higher generation probabilities than non-shared clonotypes. Naive subsets generally exceeded memory subsets in estimated richness.

CDR1 is LNHDA, CDR2 SQIVND, per germline (reference sequence). The CDR3 totals 15 residues. V lost 1 base, J lost 5 bases, and 14 bases lay in between. The repertoire was sequenced with immunoSEQ multiplex PCR; TCRdb's copy has only in-frame clones and lacks some. Here the sample spans hundreds of thousands of clones, about 95% being singletons. Naive CD8 populations comprised CD45RO-negative cells positively selected for CCR7, excluding terminally differentiated effector memory CD45RA+ cells. Each of the donors was a healthy adult who was HIV-negative and had not had a recent acute infection or vaccination. As concerns this clone: Its specificity is unknown.

The sequence derives from a woman aged 25 to 45 in good health. The chain links TRBV19 to TRBJ1-1; weak D call: TRBD1 (6 bases). The sample consisted of naive CD8+ T cells sorted from blood. This CDR3 is CASSIGTQGRTEAFF. DNA for the CDR3: TGTGCCAGTAGTATAGGGACTCAGGGGAGGACTGAAGCTTTCTTT.